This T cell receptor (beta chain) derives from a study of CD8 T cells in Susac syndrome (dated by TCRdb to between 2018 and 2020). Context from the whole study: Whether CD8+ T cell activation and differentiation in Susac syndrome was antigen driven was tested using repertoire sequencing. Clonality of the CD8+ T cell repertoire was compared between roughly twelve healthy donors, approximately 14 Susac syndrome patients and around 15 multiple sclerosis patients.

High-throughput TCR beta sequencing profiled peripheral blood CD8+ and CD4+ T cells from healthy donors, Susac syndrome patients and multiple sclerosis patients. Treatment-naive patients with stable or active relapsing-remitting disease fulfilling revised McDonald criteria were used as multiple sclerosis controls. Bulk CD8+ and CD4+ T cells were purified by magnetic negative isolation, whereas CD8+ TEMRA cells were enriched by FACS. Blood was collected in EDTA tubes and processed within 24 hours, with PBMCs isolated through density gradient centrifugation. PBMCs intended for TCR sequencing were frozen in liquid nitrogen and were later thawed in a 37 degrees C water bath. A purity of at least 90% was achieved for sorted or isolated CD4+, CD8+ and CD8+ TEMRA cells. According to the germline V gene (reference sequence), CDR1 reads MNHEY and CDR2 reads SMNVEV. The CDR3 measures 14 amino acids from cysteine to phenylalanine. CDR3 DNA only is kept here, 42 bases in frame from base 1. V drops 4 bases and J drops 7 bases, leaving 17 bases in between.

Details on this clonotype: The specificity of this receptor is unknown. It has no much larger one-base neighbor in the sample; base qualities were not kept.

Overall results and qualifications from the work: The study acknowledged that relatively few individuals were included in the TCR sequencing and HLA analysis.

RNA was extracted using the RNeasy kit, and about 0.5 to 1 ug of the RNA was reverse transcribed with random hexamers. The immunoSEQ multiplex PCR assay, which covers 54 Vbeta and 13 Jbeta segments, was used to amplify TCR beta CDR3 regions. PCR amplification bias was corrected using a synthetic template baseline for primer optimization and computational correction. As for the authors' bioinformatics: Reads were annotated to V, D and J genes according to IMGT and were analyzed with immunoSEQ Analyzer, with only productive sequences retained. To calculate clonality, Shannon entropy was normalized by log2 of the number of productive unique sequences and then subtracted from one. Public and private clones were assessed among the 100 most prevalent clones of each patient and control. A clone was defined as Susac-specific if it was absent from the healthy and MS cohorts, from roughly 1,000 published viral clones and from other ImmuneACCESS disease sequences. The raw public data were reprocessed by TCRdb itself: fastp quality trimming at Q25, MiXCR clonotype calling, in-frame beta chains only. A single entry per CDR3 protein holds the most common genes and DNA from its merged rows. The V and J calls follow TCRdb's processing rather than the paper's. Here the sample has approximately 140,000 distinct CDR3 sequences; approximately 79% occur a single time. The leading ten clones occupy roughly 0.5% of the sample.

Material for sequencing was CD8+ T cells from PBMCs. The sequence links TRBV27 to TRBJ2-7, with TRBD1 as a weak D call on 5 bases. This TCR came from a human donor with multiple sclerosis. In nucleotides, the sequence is TGTGCCAGCAGTTCGACAGTTAAGTGGTGGGAGCAGTACTTC. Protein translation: CASSSTVKWWEQYF.